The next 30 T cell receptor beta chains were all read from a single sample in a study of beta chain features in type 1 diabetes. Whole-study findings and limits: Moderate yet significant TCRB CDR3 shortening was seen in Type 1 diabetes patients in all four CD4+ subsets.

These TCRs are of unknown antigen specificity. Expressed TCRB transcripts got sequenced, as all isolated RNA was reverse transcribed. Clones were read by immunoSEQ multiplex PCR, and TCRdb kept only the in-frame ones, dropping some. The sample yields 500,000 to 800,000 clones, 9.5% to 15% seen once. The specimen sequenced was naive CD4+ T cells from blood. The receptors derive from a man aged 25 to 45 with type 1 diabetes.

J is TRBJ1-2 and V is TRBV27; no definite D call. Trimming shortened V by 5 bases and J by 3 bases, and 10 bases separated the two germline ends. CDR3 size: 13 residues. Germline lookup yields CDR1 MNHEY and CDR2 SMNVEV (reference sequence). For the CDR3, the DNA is TGTGCCAGCAGTCCCTCGGACTACTATGGCTACACCTTC. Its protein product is CASSPSDYYGYTF.

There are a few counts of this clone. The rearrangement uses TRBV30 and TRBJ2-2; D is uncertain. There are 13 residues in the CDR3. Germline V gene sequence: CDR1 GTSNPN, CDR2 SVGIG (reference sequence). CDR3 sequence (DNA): TGTGCTTGTACCGAGGCGAACACCGGGGAGCTGTTTTTT. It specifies CACTEANTGELFF.

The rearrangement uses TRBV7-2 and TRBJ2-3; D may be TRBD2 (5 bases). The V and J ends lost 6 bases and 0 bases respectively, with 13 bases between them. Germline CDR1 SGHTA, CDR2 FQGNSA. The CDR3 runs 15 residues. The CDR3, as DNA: TGTGCCAGCAGTAGGAGGATAACTAGCACAGATACGCAGTATTTT. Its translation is CASSRRITSTDTQYF.

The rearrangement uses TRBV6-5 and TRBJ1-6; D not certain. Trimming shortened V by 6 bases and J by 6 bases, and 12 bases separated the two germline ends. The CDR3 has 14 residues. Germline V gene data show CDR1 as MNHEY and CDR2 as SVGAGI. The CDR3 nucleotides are TGTGCCAGCAGCTCCAACCGACGTAATTCACCCCTCCACTTT. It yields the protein CASSSNRRNSPLHF.

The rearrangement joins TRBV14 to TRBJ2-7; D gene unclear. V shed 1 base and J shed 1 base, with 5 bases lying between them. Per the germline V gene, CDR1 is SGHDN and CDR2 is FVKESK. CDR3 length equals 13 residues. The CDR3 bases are TGTGCCAGCAGCCAAGCCCCTTCCTACGAGCAGTACTTC. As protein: CASSQAPSYEQYF.

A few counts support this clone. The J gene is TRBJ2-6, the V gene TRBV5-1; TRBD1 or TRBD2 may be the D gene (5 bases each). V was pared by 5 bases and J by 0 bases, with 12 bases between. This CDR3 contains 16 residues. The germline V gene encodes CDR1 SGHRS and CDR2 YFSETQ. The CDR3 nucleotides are TGCGCCAGCAGTCCTCAGGGAGTCTCTGGGGCCAACGTCCTGACTTTC. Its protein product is CASSPQGVSGANVLTF. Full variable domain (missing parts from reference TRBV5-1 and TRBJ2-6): KAGVTQTPRYLIKTRGQQVTLSCSPISGHRSVSWYQQTPGQGLQFLFEYFSETQRNKGNFPGRFSGRQFSNSRSEMNVSTLELGDSALYLCASSPQGVSGANVLTFGAGSRLTVL.

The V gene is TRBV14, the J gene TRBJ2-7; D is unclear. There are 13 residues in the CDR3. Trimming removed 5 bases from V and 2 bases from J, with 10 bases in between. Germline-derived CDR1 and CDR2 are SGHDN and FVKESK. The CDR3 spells CASSFDGAYEQYF. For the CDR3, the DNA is TGTGCCAGCAGCTTCGACGGAGCCTACGAGCAGTACTTC. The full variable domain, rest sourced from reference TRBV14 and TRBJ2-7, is EAGVTQFPSHSVIEKGQTVTLRCDPISGHDNLYWYRRVMGKEIKFLLHFVKESKQDESGMPNNRFLAERTGGTYSTLKVQPAELEDSGVYFCASSFDGAYEQYFGPGTRLTVT.

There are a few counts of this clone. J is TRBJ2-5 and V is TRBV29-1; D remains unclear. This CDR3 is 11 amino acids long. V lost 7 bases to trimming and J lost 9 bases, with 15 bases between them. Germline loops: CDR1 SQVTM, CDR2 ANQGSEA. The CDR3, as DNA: TGCAGCGCGGACGCAGCCCGTGCCCAGTACTTC. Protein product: CSADAARAQYF.

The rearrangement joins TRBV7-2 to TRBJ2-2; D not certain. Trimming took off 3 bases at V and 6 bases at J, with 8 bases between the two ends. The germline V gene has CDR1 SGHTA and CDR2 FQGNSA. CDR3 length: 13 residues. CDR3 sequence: CASSFHNPGELFF. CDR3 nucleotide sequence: TGTGCCAGCAGCTTCCACAATCCCGGGGAGCTGTTTTTT.

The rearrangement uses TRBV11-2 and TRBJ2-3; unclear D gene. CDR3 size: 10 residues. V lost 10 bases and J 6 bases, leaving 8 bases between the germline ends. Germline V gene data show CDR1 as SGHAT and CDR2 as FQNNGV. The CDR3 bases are TGTGCCACCACAAGGGATACGCAGTATTTT. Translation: CATTRDTQYF.

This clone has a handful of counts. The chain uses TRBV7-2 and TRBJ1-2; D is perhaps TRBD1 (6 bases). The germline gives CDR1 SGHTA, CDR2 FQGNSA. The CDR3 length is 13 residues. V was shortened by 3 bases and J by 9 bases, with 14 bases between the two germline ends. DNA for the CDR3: TGTGCCAGCAGCTTTGTGCAGGGGACACGCTACACCTTC. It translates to CASSFVQGTRYTF.

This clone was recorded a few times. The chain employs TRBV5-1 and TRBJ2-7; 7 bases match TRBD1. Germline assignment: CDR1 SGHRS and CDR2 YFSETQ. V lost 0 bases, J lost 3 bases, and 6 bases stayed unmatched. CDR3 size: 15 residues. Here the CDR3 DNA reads TGCGCCAGCAGCTTGGAACCCCGGGACAGCTACGAGCAGTACTTC. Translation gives CASSLEPRDSYEQYF.

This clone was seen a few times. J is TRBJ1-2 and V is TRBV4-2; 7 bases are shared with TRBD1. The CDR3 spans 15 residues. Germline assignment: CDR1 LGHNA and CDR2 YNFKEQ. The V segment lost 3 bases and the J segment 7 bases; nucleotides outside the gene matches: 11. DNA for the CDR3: TGTGCCAGCAGCCATTCTGACAGGGATGGTGGTGGCTACACCTTC. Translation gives CASSHSDRDGGGYTF.

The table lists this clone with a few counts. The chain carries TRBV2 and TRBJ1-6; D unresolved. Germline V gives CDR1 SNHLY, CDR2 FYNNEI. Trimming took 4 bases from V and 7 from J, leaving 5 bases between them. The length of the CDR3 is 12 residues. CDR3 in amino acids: CASSGSNSPLHF. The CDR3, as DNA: TGTGCCAGCAGTGGCTCGAATTCACCCCTCCACTTT. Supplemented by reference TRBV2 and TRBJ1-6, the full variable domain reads EPEVTQTPSHQVTQMGQEVILRCVPISNHLYFYWYRQILGQKVEFLVSFYNNEISEKSEIFDDQFSVERPDGSNFTLKIRSTKLEDSAMYFCASSGSNSPLHFGNGTRLTVT.

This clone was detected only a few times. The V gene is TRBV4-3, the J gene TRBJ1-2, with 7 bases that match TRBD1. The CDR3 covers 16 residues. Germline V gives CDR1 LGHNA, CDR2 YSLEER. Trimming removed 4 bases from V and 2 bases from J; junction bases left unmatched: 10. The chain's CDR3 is CASSPGTAPLNYGYTF. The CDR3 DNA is TGCGCCAGCAGCCCAGGGACAGCACCCCTAAACTATGGCTACACCTTC.

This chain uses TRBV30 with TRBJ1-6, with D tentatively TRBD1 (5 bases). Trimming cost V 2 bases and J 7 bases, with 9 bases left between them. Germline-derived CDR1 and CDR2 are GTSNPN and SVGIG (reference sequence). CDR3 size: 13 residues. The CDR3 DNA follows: TGTGCCTGGAGTAAGACAGCCAATTCACCCCTCCACTTT. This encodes CAWSKTANSPLHF.

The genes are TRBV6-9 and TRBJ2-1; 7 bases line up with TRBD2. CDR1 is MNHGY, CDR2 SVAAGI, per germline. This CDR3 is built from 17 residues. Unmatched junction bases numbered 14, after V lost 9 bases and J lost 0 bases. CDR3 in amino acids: CASTLTGGPCSYNEQFF. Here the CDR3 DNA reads TGTGCCAGTACTCTGACGGGGGGTCCCTGCTCCTACAATGAGCAGTTCTTC.

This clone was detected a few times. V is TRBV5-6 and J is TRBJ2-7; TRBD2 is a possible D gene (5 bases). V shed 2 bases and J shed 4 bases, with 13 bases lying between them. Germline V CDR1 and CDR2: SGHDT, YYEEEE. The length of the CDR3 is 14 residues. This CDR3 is CASSLEAARYEQYF. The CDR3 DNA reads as TGTGCCAGCAGCTTAGAAGCGGCACGGTACGAGCAGTACTTC.

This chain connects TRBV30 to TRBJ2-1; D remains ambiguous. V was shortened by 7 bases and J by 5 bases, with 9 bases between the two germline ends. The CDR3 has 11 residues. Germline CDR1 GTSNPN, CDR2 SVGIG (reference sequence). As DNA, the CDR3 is TGTGCCTCCATTTGGGACAATGAGCAGTTCTTC. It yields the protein CASIWDNEQFF.

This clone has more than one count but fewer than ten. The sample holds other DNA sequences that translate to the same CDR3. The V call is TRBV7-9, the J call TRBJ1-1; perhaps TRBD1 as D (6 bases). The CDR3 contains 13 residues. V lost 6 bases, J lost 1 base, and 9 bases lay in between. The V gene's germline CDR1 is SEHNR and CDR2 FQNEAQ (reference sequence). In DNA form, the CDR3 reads TGTGCCAGCAGTTTACAGGGGAACACTGAAGCTTTCTTT. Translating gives CASSLQGNTEAFF.

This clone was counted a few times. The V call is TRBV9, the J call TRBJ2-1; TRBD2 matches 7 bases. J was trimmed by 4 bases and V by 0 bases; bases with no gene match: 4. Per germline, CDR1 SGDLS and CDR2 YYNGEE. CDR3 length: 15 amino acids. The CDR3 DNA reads TGTGCCAGCAGCGTAGACGGGGGAGGGTACAATGAGCAGTTCTTC. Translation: CASSVDGGGYNEQFF.

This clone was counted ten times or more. The CDR3 loop is CASSQVAEQFF. In DNA, the CDR3 is TGTGCCAGCAGCCAAGTGGCTGAGCAGTTCTTC. The chain joins TRBV14 to TRBJ2-1, with D unclear. V lost 1 base and J 9 bases, leaving 4 bases between the germline ends. The CDR3 is made up of 11 amino acids. Looked up from germline, CDR1 is SGHDN and CDR2 is FVKESK. Supplemented by reference TRBV14 and TRBJ2-1, the full variable domain reads EAGVTQFPSHSVIEKGQTVTLRCDPISGHDNLYWYRRVMGKEIKFLLHFVKESKQDESGMPNNRFLAERTGGTYSTLKVQPAELEDSGVYFCASSQVAEQFFGPGTRLTVL.

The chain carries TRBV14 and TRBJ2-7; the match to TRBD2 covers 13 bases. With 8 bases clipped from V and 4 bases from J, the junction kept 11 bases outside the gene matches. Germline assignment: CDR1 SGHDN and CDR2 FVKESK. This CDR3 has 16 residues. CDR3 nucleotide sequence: TGTGCCAGCGCTCCGGGACTAGCGGGGTTCTCGTACGAGCAGTACTTC. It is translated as CASAPGLAGFSYEQYF. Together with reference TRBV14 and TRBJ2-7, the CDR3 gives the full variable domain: EAGVTQFPSHSVIEKGQTVTLRCDPISGHDNLYWYRRVMGKEIKFLLHFVKESKQDESGMPNNRFLAERTGGTYSTLKVQPAELEDSGVYFCASAPGLAGFSYEQYFGPGTRLTVT.

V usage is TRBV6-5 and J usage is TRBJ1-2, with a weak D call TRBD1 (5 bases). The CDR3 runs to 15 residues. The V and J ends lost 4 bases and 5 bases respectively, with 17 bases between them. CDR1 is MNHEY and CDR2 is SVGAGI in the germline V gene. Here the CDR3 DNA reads TGTGCCAGCAGTTCCGTCGGACGGGACCTTTATGGCTACACCTTC. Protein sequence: CASSSVGRDLYGYTF.

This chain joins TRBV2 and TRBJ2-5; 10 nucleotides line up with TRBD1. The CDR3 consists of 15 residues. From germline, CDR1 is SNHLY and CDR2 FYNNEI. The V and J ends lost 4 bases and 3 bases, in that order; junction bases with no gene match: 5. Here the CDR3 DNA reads TGTGCCAGCAGTGGAAGGGACAGGGGAAAAGAGACCCAGTACTTC. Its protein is CASSGRDRGKETQYF.

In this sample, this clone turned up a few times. The CDR3 sequence: CASSYSSTGADTQYF. DNA for the CDR3: TGTGCCAGCAGTTACTCGAGTACCGGGGCAGATACGCAGTATTTT. The rearrangement uses TRBV6-5 and TRBJ2-3, with D maybe TRBD2 (5 bases). The CDR3 runs 15 residues. Germline V CDR1 and CDR2: MNHEY, SVGAGI. The V gene lost 0 bases and the J gene lost 4 bases, with 11 bases spanning the gap.

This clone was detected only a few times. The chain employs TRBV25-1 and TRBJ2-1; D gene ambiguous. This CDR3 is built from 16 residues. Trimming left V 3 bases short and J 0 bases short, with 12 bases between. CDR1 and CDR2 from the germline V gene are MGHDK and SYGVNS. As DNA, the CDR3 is TGTGCCAGCAGTGATCCCAGCTTTTTCTCCTACAATGAGCAGTTCTTC. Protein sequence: CASSDPSFFSYNEQFF. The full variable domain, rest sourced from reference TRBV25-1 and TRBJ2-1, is EADIYQTPRYLVIGTGKKITLECSQTMGHDKMYWYQQDPGMELHLIHYSYGVNSTEKGDLSSESTVSRIRTEHFPLTLESARPSHTSQYLCASSDPSFFSYNEQFFGPGTRLTVL.

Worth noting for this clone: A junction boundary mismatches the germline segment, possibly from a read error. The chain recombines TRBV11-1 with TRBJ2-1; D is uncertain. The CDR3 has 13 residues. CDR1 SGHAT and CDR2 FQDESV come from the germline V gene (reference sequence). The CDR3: CASGFTPIREQFF. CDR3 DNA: TGTGCCAGCGGCTTCACCCCTATCAGGGAGCAGTTCTTC.

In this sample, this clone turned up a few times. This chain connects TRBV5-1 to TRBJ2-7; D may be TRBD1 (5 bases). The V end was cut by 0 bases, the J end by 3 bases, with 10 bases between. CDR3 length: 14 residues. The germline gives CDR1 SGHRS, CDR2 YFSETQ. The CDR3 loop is CASSLEQEGYEQYF. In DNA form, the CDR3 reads TGCGCCAGCAGCTTGGAACAGGAAGGCTACGAGCAGTACTTC.

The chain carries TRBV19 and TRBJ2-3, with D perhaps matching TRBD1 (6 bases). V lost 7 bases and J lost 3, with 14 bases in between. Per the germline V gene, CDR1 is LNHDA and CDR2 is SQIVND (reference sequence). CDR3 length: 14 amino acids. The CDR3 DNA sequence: TGTGCCAGTACCCCACAGGGTCCGACAGATACGCAGTATTTT. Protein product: CASTPQGPTDTQYF.